This TCR beta chain originates from a study of blood T cell repertoires in COVID-19. The CDR3 runs 14 residues. Germline-derived CDR1 and CDR2 are MGHDK and SYGVNS. V was shortened by 6 bases and J by 8 bases, with 14 bases between the two germline ends. Authors' methods: Reference gene primers were amplified, and this amplification served to estimate nucleated cell counts. Assay: immunoSEQ multiplex PCR; the TCRdb copy retains only in-frame clones and omits some. V, J and clone size are those of that table, while D and trimming were read from the DNA. The repertoire has around 50,000 clones, 60% to 80% of them found once; the top ten carry roughly 21%.

This receptor was identified in a human donor with active or convalescent COVID-19. The donor label of this sample is uncertain. The V and J genes are TRBV25-1 and TRBJ1-6; a possible D gene is TRBD1 (5 bases). The sequenced material came from peripheral blood. The CDR3 protein is CASRGRRVDSPLHF. CDR3 nucleotide sequence: TGTGCCAGCAGGGGGCGCAGGGTGGATTCACCCCTCCACTTT. The complete variable domain, with remaining parts taken from reference TRBV25-1 and TRBJ1-6, reads EADIYQTPRYLVIGTGKKITLECSQTMGHDKMYWYQQDPGMELHLIHYSYGVNSTEKGDLSSESTVSRIRTEHFPLTLESARPSHTSQYLCASRGRRVDSPLHFGNGTRLTVT.